The clone carrying this T cell receptor beta chain was observed many times. The data were obtained in a study of T cell repertoires in cytomegalovirus infection. Study details: Indications of both CMV infection and matching HLA type were provided by public TCR beta signatures.

TCRdb analysed the reads with MiXCR anew, one entry per CDR3 protein. The repertoire has roughly 280,000 distinct CDR3 sequences, approximately 9.2% of them found once; the top ten carry approximately 16%. Sequencing input: PBMCs. This receptor was obtained from a human donor in good health (CMV status not recorded). Some clones in this sample may be carry-over from other donors' samples.

The CDR3 DNA follows: TGTGCCAGCAGTTTACGGTTCCGGAAACAGGTTGAAGCTTTCTTT. Translation gives CASSLRFRKQVEAFF. The genes are TRBV12-3 or TRBV12-4 and TRBJ1-1; maybe TRBD1 (5 bases). V was pared by 2 bases and J by 7 bases, with 17 bases between. The CDR3 covers 15 residues.